Reported below is one T cell receptor (beta chain). The antigen remains unidentified. TCR beta CDR3 regions were amplified from RNA. HTBI primers were used for first-round RT-PCR of the TCR CDR3. TCRdb called the multiplex PCR reads again in MiXCR, with one record for every CDR3 protein. This sample has around 350,000 distinct CDR3 sequences, with roughly 15% found just once. The data derive from a study of T cells in Graves' hyperthyroidism and ophthalmopathy. Broader study findings: The model foresaw ophthalmopathy a median 6.5 months prior to onset. Also found in blood were most expanded thyroid clonotypes above 0.001.

Used for diagnoses were clinical symptoms, serum thyroxine and TRAb, thyroid ultrasound and orbital computed tomography. Cells are PBMCs isolated from 10 ml of fresh blood. Sample: blood. The TCR sequence derives from a woman aged 60-75 years with Graves' ophthalmopathy.

In DNA form, the CDR3 reads TGTGCCAGCAGTTTGAGCGGGAGGGCGGGGGAGCAGTACTTC. It encodes CASSLSGRAGEQYF. V and J are TRBV12-3 or TRBV12-4 and TRBJ2-7; TRBD2 agrees at 10 bases. This CDR3 contains 14 residues. The V segment lost 3 bases and the J segment 7 bases; nucleotides outside the gene matches: 6.